This entry concerns a single T cell receptor (beta chain). This clonotype turned up a few times. The antigen it recognizes is unknown. No base-level quality is on record; no much larger clone is a single base apart. V is clipped by 6 bases and J by 2 bases, and the sequence between their germline boundaries is 18 bases long. Its CDR3 holds 16 amino acids, cysteine through phenylalanine. Only the CDR3 portion is preserved as DNA: 48 bases, with reading frame beginning at the first base. This entry is derived from a study of response to subunit inactivated influenza vaccine listed by TCRdb under 2018. About the investigation overall: To follow how T cells responded to a trivalent subunit inactivated influenza vaccine, the researchers relied on deep quantitative profiling of the T cell receptor repertoire. The full study reports these points: According to the authors, only a limited number of new T cells may be recruited by each seasonal influenza vaccination.

Library preparation employed RT-PCR. Sequencing took place on an Illumina HiSeq 2500. TCRdb reran the public reads through fastp at Q25 and MiXCR, keeping productive beta chains. Records with the same CDR3 protein are collapsed into one entry carrying the most frequent genes and DNA. The sample table records more than 700,000 distinct CDR3 sequences; roughly 20% of these occur just once. The top ten clonotypes cover about 9.4% of the sample. The sequence came from a man between 50 and 59 years old who received an inactivated influenza vaccine. Donor details come from another sample of the same person, matched by shared clones. Material: PBMCs from blood, obtained roughly 5 days after vaccination. The chain uses TRBV12-3 or TRBV12-4 and TRBJ2-3, with the D gene possibly TRBD1 or TRBD2, each one fitting 5 bases. CDR3 protein: CASRPGRRFFTDTQYF. The bases read TGTGCCAGCAGGCCGGGACGGCGGTTTTTCACAGATACGCAGTATTTT.